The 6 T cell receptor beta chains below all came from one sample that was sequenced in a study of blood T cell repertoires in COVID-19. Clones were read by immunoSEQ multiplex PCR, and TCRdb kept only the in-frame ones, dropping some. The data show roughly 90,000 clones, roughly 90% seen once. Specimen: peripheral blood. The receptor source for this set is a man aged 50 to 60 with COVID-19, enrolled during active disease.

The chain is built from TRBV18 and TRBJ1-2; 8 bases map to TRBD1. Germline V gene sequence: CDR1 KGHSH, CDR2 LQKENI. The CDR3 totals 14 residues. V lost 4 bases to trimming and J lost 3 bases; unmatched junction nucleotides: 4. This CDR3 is CASSHSDRDYGYTF. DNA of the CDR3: TGTGCCAGCTCACACTCGGACAGGGACTATGGCTACACCTTC.

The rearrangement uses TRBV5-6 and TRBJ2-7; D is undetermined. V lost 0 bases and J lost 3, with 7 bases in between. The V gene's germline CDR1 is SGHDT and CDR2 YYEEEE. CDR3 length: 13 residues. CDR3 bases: TGTGCCAGCAGCTTGGATTGGCTCTACGAGCAGTACTTC. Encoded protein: CASSLDWLYEQYF.

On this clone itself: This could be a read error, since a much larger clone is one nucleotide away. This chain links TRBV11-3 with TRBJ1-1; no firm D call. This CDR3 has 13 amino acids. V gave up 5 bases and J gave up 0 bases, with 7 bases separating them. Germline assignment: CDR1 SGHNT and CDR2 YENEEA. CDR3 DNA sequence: TGTGCCAGCAGCGCGGACTTGAACACTGAAGCTTTCTTT. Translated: CASSADLNTEAFF. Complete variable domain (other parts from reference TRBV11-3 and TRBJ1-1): EAGVVQSPRYKIIEKKQPVAFWCNPISGHNTLYWYLQNLGQGPELLIRYENEEAVDDSQLPKDRFSAERLKGVDSTLKIQPAELGDSAVYLCASSADLNTEAFFGQGTRLTVV.

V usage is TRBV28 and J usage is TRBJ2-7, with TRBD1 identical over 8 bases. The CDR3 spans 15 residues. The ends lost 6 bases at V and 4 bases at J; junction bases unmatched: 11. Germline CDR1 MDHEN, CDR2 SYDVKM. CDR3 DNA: TGTGCCAGCAGCTTACGTAGGACAGGGTTATACGAGCAGTACTTC. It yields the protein CASSLRRTGLYEQYF.

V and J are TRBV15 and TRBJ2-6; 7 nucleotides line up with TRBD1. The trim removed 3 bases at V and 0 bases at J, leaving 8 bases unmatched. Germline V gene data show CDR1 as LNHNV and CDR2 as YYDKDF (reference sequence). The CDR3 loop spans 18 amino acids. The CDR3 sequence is CATSSGGQASSGANVLTF. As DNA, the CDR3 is TGTGCCACCAGCAGCGGTGGACAGGCAAGCTCTGGGGCCAACGTCCTGACTTTC.

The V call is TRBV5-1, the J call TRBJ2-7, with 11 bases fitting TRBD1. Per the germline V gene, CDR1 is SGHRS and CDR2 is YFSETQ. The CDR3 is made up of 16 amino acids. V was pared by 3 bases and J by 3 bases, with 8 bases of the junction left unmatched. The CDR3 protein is CASSSDRGRSYYEQYF. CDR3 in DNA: TGCGCCAGCAGCTCGGACAGGGGGCGATCCTACTACGAGCAGTACTTC.